The clone carrying this TCR beta chain was recorded at least ten times. The data belong to a study of T cells in Graves' hyperthyroidism and ophthalmopathy. The germline V and J ends were trimmed by 6 bases and 6 bases, with 12 bases remaining between them. This CDR3 comprises 12 residues. RNA transcripts provided the source from which TCR beta CDR3 regions were amplified. The primer set for the first-round RT-PCR of the TCR CDR3 was HTBI. TCRdb ran MiXCR on the multiplex PCR reads and lists one entry per CDR3 protein. Of fewer than 550,000 distinct CDR3 sequences listed, approximately 25% are singletons.

The receptor was derived from a woman under 40 with Graves' ophthalmopathy. The source material was blood. This chain links TRBV12-3 or TRBV12-4 with TRBJ2-7; possibly TRBD1 for D (5 bases). The CDR3 region has the DNA TGTGCCAGCAGACTACAGGATACCGAGCAGTACTTC. Protein product: CASRLQDTEQYF.